The source of this T cell receptor beta chain is a study of beta chain features in type 1 diabetes. CDR1 and CDR2 from the germline V gene are SGHDN and FVKESK. Deletions cut 0 bases from V and 8 bases from J, with 7 bases between. CDR3 length: 13 amino acids. Expressed TCRB transcripts were sequenced, since all the RNA that had been isolated was reverse transcribed. TCRdb's table, derived via immunoSEQ multiplex PCR, lists solely in-frame clones and lacks some. The sample lists under 300,000 clones; under 8.5% were seen once. This clone was counted only a few times. The sequenced sample consisted of central memory CD4+ T cells from blood. The receptor was isolated from a woman between 18 and 29 years old in good health. The V and J genes are TRBV14 and TRBJ2-2; D uncertain. CDR3 bases: TGTGCCAGCAGCCAAGATCTTGAGGGGGAGCTGTTTTTT. Translated: CASSQDLEGELFF. Together with reference TRBV14 and TRBJ2-2, the CDR3 gives the full variable domain: EAGVTQFPSHSVIEKGQTVTLRCDPISGHDNLYWYRRVMGKEIKFLLHFVKESKQDESGMPNNRFLAERTGGTYSTLKVQPAELEDSGVYFCASSQDLEGELFFGEGSRLTVL.